Listed below are T cell receptor beta chains from one sample, sequenced in a study of blood T cell repertoires in COVID-19. Clones were sequenced by immunoSEQ multiplex PCR, and TCRdb holds only the in-frame ones, with some missing. The sample yields about 240,000 clones, approximately 86% seen once. The specimen was peripheral blood. The receptors here all came from a man between 60 and 75 years old who had recovered from COVID-19. Each CDR3 is given with its conserved first and last residue. Fields, in order: D gene, J gene, V gene, clone size, CDR3 protein, CDR3 DNA. D genes are given only for firm matches. A row's size may be missing; if present it is once, few, many or a size class.

>NA|TRBJ1-4|TRBV18|NA
CASSPPEGRAKLFF
TGTGCCAGCTCACCACCCGAGGGTCGTGCAAAACTGTTTTTT
>TRBD1|TRBJ2-7|TRBV4-1|NA
CASSQDSLRARTGSHEQYF
TGCGCCAGCAGCCAAGATTCCCTACGGGCGCGGACAGGGTCCCACGAGCAGTACTTC
>TRBD2|TRBJ2-3|TRBV7-9|NA
CASSFGLAGGQDTQYF
TGTGCCAGCAGCTTTGGACTAGCGGGGGGACAAGATACGCAGTATTTT
>NA|TRBJ2-5|TRBV6-5|NA
CASRQPGLPAQYF
TGTGCCAGCAGACAACCGGGACTCCCCGCCCAGTACTTC
>TRBD2|TRBJ2-3|TRBV2|NA
CASSGGTSGRPQYF
TGTGCCAGCAGTGGGGGGACTAGCGGTAGACCGCAGTATTTT
>NA|TRBJ2-7|TRBV18|once
CASSPDRSSYEQYF
TGTGCCAGCTCCCCGGACAGAAGCTCCTACGAGCAGTACTTC
>NA|TRBJ2-5|TRBV30|NA
CAWGGLLTETQYF
TGTGCCTGGGGAGGACTTCTAACGGAGACCCAGTACTTC
>NA|TRBJ1-1|TRBV6-1|NA
CASSEGISAKTNTEAFF
TGTGCCAGCAGTGAAGGTATCTCCGCTAAAACGAACACTGAAGCTTTCTTT
>TRBD1|TRBJ1-5|TRBV18|NA
CASSPPGTGSNQPQHF
TGTGCCAGCTCACCACCCGGGACAGGGAGCAATCAGCCCCAGCATTTT
>TRBD1|TRBJ2-1|TRBV29-1|NA
CSVKGAAKIGEQFF
TGCAGCGTTAAGGGGGCGGCCAAGATAGGTGAGCAGTTCTTC
>NA|TRBJ2-7|TRBV13|NA
CATGRRRYEQYF
TGTGCCACCGGACGGAGGAGATACGAGCAGTACTTC
>TRBD2|TRBJ2-1|TRBV4-2|once
CASSQDTSGGRTHNEQFF
TGTGCCAGCAGCCAAGACACTAGCGGGGGGAGAACCCACAATGAGCAGTTCTTC
>NA|TRBJ1-4|TRBV10-2|NA
CASSGQWTNEKLFF
TGCGCCAGCAGCGGACAGTGGACTAATGAAAAACTGTTTTTT
>NA|TRBJ1-3|TRBV7-2|NA
CASSLAWGPDTIYF
TGTGCCAGCAGCTTAGCCTGGGGGCCGGACACCATATATTTT
>NA|TRBJ1-3|TRBV19|NA
CASSRQQGSGNTIYF
TGTGCCAGTAGTCGCCAACAGGGTTCTGGAAACACCATATATTTT
>TRBD2|TRBJ2-3|TRBV18|once
CASYPVSSGYDLTDTQYF
TGTGCCAGCTACCCCGTTTCTAGCGGCTACGATCTCACAGATACGCAGTATTTT
>NA|TRBJ1-5|TRBV6-5|once
CATKGARAPNQPQHF
TGTGCCACCAAAGGAGCGAGGGCCCCTAATCAGCCCCAGCATTTT
>NA|TRBJ2-1|TRBV6-4|NA
CASSDGTGGHNEQFF
TGTGCCAGCAGTGACGGAACGGGGGGCCACAATGAGCAGTTCTTC
>TRBD2|TRBJ2-3|TRBV7-9|NA
CAGEGEGVSPDTQYF
TGTGCCGGGGAAGGGGAGGGCGTTAGCCCAGATACGCAGTATTTT
>TRBD2|TRBJ2-1|TRBV6-4|NA
CASSSGGDSEQFF
TGTGCCAGCTCGAGCGGGGGGGATAGTGAGCAGTTCTTC
>NA|TRBJ2-3|TRBV7-9|NA
CASMPNSVVDTQYF
TGTGCCAGCATGCCAAACTCGGTCGTAGATACGCAGTATTTT
>TRBD2|TRBJ2-5|TRBV3-1/TRBV3-2|NA
CASSLAGGQKTQYF
TGTGCCAGCAGTCTAGCGGGGGGTCAAAAGACCCAGTACTTC
>NA|TRBJ1-1|TRBV29-1|NA
CNVGRGTEAFF
TGCAACGTGGGCAGGGGCACTGAAGCTTTCTTT
>NA|TRBJ2-5|TRBV3-1/TRBV3-2|NA
CASCDRQETQYF
TGTGCCAGCTGCGACAGACAAGAGACCCAGTACTTC
>TRBD2|TRBJ2-3|TRBV6-1|NA
CASSESHSGSRTDTQYF
TGTGCCAGCAGTGAGAGCCATAGCGGGTCCCGAACAGATACGCAGTATTTT
>TRBD2|TRBJ2-1|TRBV3-1/TRBV3-2|NA
CASTTIGTSGGAGEQFF
TGTGCCAGCACCACCATCGGGACTAGCGGGGGGGCAGGGGAGCAGTTCTTC
>TRBD1|TRBJ1-1|TRBV19|NA
CASSPLTRGVAEAFF
TGTGCCAGTAGTCCATTAACCAGGGGGGTCGCTGAAGCTTTCTTT
>NA|TRBJ1-2|TRBV14|few
CASSLSEGYTF
TGTGCCAGCAGCCTTAGTGAAGGCTACACCTTC
>NA|TRBJ2-7|TRBV21-1|NA
CATNPSRQGLYEQYF
TGTGCCACCAACCCTTCGAGACAGGGTCTCTACGAGCAGTACTTC
>NA|TRBJ1-5|TRBV18|NA
CASSRVLDQPQHF
TGTGCCAGCTCACGGGTCCTAGATCAGCCCCAGCATTTT
>TRBD2|TRBJ2-2|TRBV7-2|NA
CASNRLAGNTGELFF
TGTGCCAGCAACCGACTAGCGGGGAACACCGGGGAGCTGTTTTTT
>NA|TRBJ2-1|TRBV21-1|NA
CASSRYRGLAGGLYNEQFF
TGTGCCAGCAGCAGATACAGGGGCCTGGCGGGGGGTCTCTACAATGAGCAGTTCTTC
>TRBD2|TRBJ2-3|TRBV2|NA
CASKIRGGLTDTQYF
TGTGCCAGCAAAATACGGGGGGGCCTCACAGATACGCAGTATTTT
>TRBD1|TRBJ2-2|TRBV19|NA
CASSRSGQGPGELFF
TGTGCCAGTAGTAGATCTGGACAGGGCCCCGGGGAGCTGTTTTTT
>NA|TRBJ2-6|TRBV7-9|NA
CASSSRGGSGANVLTF
TGTGCCAGCAGCAGTAGGGGGGGCTCTGGGGCCAACGTCCTGACTTTC
>NA|TRBJ2-1|TRBV5-1|NA
CASSLTTGNEQFF
TGCGCCAGCAGCTTAACTACAGGGAACGAGCAGTTCTTC
>TRBD2|TRBJ2-1|TRBV27|once
CASSSTIAGGLINEQFF
TGTGCCAGCAGTTCAACCATAGCGGGGGGGCTTATAAATGAGCAGTTCTTC
>TRBD2|TRBJ2-3|TRBV7-2|NA
CASSSFYRGGVDTQYF
TGTGCCAGCAGCTCTTTCTATCGGGGAGGGGTAGATACGCAGTATTTT
>TRBD1|TRBJ1-4|TRBV24-1|NA
CATSDLWLSGDSSNEKLFF
TGTGCCACCAGTGATTTGTGGCTCTCTGGGGACAGCTCTAATGAAAAACTGTTTTTT